The 11 T cell receptor beta chains below come from one sample, sequenced in a study of monozygotic twins with inflammatory bowel disease. TCRdb reworked the 5' RACE reads into one entry per CDR3 protein, no DNA. This repertoire comprises 300,000 to 350,000 distinct CDR3 sequences; its ten largest clones make up 2% to 2.5%. The specimen sequenced was blood. The receptors were sampled from a human donor with ulcerative colitis or Crohn's disease, or a healthy co-twin of an affected twin (not recorded which).

The V gene is TRBV12-3 or TRBV12-4, the J gene TRBJ2-2; the D gene TCRdb calls, TRBD1, cannot be checked with no DNA. The CDR3 consists of 14 residues. This CDR3 reads CASSFGGRAGELFF.

The genes are TRBV29-1 and TRBJ2-5; TCRdb proposes TRBD2, but this gene call is untestable without DNA. This CDR3 is built from 14 residues. Germline CDR1 is SQVTM and CDR2 is ANQGSEA. CDR3 region: CSLEVSGRGQTQYF. Supplemented by reference TRBV29-1 and TRBJ2-5, the full variable domain reads SAVISQKPSRDICQRGTSLTIQCQVDSQVTMMFWYRQQPGQSLTLIATANQGSEATYESGFVIDKFPISRPNLTFSTLTVSNMSPEDSSIYLCSLEVSGRGQTQYFGPGTRLLVL.

The chain links TRBV6-6 to TRBJ2-2; TCRdb picks TRBD1, but there is no DNA to check that call. This CDR3 is built from 14 residues. Germline V gives CDR1 MNHNY, CDR2 SVGAGI (reference sequence). CDR3 protein: CASRTGHNTGELFF.

The chain carries TRBV7-2 and TRBJ2-5; TCRdb designates TRBD2, a call that cannot be tested without DNA. CDR1 and CDR2 (germline): SGHTA, FQGNSA. The CDR3 length is 14 residues. The CDR3 reads CASSPTSGQETQYF.

The gene calls are TRBV20-1 and TRBJ2-1; TCRdb gives TRBD2 as the D gene, but with no DNA this cannot be confirmed. This CDR3 contains 16 residues. CDR1 DFQATT and CDR2 SNEGSKA come from the germline V gene (reference sequence). CDR3 loop: CSARDLRLAGGDEQFF.

The rearrangement joins TRBV30 to TRBJ2-3; TCRdb's D call, TRBD2, is unchecked because there is no DNA. The CDR3 has 15 amino acids. Per the germline V gene, CDR1 is GTSNPN and CDR2 is SVGIG (reference sequence). The CDR3 sequence: CAWSNGGYLTDTQYF. The variable domain in full, completed from reference TRBV30 and TRBJ2-3, reads SQTIHQWPATLVQPVGSPLSLECTVEGTSNPNLYWYRQAAGRGLQLLFYSVGIGQISSEVPQNLSASRPQDRQFILSSKKLLLSDSGFYLCAWSNGGYLTDTQYFGPGTRLTVL.

This sequence joins TRBV5-6 and TRBJ1-2. The CDR3 spans 16 residues. Germline V lookup: CDR1 SGHDT, CDR2 YYEEEE. CDR3 protein: CASSRWSLVGPYGYTF.

The chain links TRBV28 to TRBJ1-2. The CDR3 is 17 residues long. From germline, CDR1 is MDHEN and CDR2 SYDVKM. CDR3 residues: CASSLKVGSLANYGYTF.

V and J are TRBV20-1 and TRBJ2-2; lacking DNA, the TRBD1 call made by TCRdb goes unchecked. Germline V CDR1 and CDR2: DFQATT, SNEGSKA (reference sequence). The CDR3 spans 16 residues. The CDR3 here is CSARAFQGQGTGELFF.

The V call is TRBV7-2, the J call TRBJ1-4. This CDR3 region has 12 residues. Germline-derived CDR1 and CDR2 are SGHTA and FQGNSA. CDR3 sequence: CASSRGSEKLFF.

The chain joins TRBV5-1 to TRBJ2-1; TCRdb picks TRBD1, but there is no DNA to check that call. Germline CDR1 reads SGHRS; CDR2 reads YFSETQ. CDR3 size: 16 residues. This chain's CDR3 is CASNGGGGSSYNEQFF.